A single sample is the source of the 11 T cell receptor beta chains below, sequenced in a study of vaccination and CD4 T cells after COVID-19. Their antigens remain unidentified. Cultured CD4+ T-cell DNA underwent Oncomine TCR Beta short-read sequencing. TCRdb ran MiXCR on the PCR reads and lists one entry per CDR3 protein. The repertoire has over 15,000 distinct CDR3 sequences, around half of them found once; the top ten carry about 4%. Treatment indicated: approximately nine-day PBMC culture with coronavirus spike peptide pools or control peptides (ViraFEST assay). Here the sequenced sample was CD4+ T cells from blood, cultured in vitro, taken before SARS-CoV-2 vaccination. Source of these receptors: a human donor who had recovered from COVID-19.

This clonotype was seen a handful of times. The chain is built from TRBV11-3 and TRBJ1-1, with D hard to call. The V end lost 7 bases, the J end lost 7 bases, and 16 bases lay between the germline ends. The CDR3 spans 13 residues. Germline CDR1 and CDR2: SGHNT and YENEEA. The DNA for the CDR3 is TGTGCCAGCAAATCCCCCAGATCGTTTGAAGCTTTCTTT. This translates into CASKSPRSFEAFF.

The CDR3: CASSLGTSTDTQYF. The CDR3 DNA sequence: TGTGCCAGCAGCCTTGGGACGTCGACAGATACGCAGTATTTT. The J gene is TRBJ2-3, the V gene TRBV7-9, with D perhaps being TRBD1 or TRBD2 (5 bases each). CDR1 and CDR2 (germline): SEHNR, FQNEAQ (reference sequence). V was trimmed by 5 bases and J by 3 bases, leaving 12 bases between them. The CDR3 is 14 residues long.

The rearrangement links TRBV19 to TRBJ2-2; TRBD1 matches at 9 bases. V lost 4 bases to trimming and J lost 6 bases; unmatched junction nucleotides: 9. CDR3 length: 16 amino acids. The germline gives CDR1 LNHDA, CDR2 SQIVND (reference sequence). The CDR3: CASSRLPGQGAGELFF. CDR3 coding DNA: TGTGCCAGTAGTAGACTCCCGGGACAGGGTGCCGGGGAGCTGTTTTTT. Supplemented by reference TRBV19 and TRBJ2-2, the full variable domain reads DGGITQSPKYLFRKEGQNVTLSCEQNLNHDAMYWYRQDPGQGLRLIYYSQIVNDFQKGDIAEGYSVSREKKESFPLTVTSAQKNPTAFYLCASSRLPGQGAGELFFGEGSRLTVL.

The chain has TRBV6-1 and TRBJ2-7, with a possible D match to TRBD2 (7 bases). The ends were cut back, 8 bases at V and 0 bases at J, with 17 bases in the middle. From germline, CDR1 is MNHNS and CDR2 SASEGT. The CDR3 consists of 15 residues. The CDR3 loop is CASGGQRDYSYEQYF. The CDR3 DNA sequence: TGTGCCAGCGGGGGGCAAAGGGACTACTCCTACGAGCAGTACTTC.

This clonotype turned up a few times. The chain joins TRBV19 to TRBJ2-7; D gene uncertain. The length of the CDR3 is 14 residues. Germline V gives CDR1 LNHDA, CDR2 SQIVND (reference sequence). V was shortened by 8 bases and J by 2 bases, with 16 bases between the two germline ends. CDR3 sequence reads: CASGSVQAPYEQYF. CDR3 bases: TGTGCCAGTGGATCGGTGCAGGCCCCCTACGAGCAGTACTTC.

The rearrangement joins TRBV6-1 to TRBJ2-7; D is unclear. The germline V gene has CDR1 MNHNS and CDR2 SASEGT. V dropped 8 bases and J dropped 1 base, with 12 bases sitting between them. The CDR3 length is 13 residues. The CDR3 region is CASRDVGSYEQYF. The CDR3 DNA reads as TGTGCCAGCCGAGATGTGGGATCCTACGAGCAGTACTTC.

This clonotype was seen only once. The chain couples TRBV15 to TRBJ2-2; 10 nucleotides match TRBD2. Trimming removed 5 bases from V and 4 bases from J; junction bases left unmatched: 7. The CDR3 runs 16 residues. Germline V gives CDR1 LNHNV, CDR2 YYDKDF (reference sequence). Written as DNA, the CDR3 is TGTGCCACCAGCGGGGCACGACTAGCGGGCACCGGGGAGCTGTTTTTT. Residues: CATSGARLAGTGELFF.

The chain combines TRBV20-1 with TRBJ2-7; TRBD2 matches 9 bases. The CDR3 length is 13 residues. Germline V gives CDR1 DFQATT, CDR2 SNEGSKA (reference sequence). V shed 6 bases, J shed 7 bases, and the junction held 10 bases outside the gene matches. The CDR3 sequence is CSAPSAGGVEQYF. The CDR3 DNA reads TGCAGTGCCCCTTCAGCGGGGGGCGTGGAGCAGTACTTC.

The chain recombines TRBV15 with TRBJ2-3, with D hard to call. CDR3 length equals 12 residues. V was cut by 0 bases and J by 8 bases, with 6 bases left in between. Germline lookup yields CDR1 LNHNV and CDR2 YYDKDF (reference sequence). CDR3: CATSREPRTQYF. In DNA, the CDR3 is TGTGCCACCAGCAGAGAGCCTCGTACGCAGTATTTT.

The rearrangement joins TRBV7-2 to TRBJ2-2; TRBD2 matches 14 bases. J lost 6 bases, V lost 4 bases, and 4 bases had no gene match. The CDR3 extends over 16 amino acids. Germline values: CDR1 SGHTA, CDR2 FQGNSA. The DNA of the CDR3 is TGTGCCAGCAGCTGGGGGGGACTAGCGGGAGCCGGGGAGCTGTTTTTT. Encoded protein: CASSWGGLAGAGELFF.

The J gene is TRBJ2-5, the V gene TRBV20-1; a weak D match, TRBD1 (6 bases). V lost 3 bases and J 3 bases, leaving 11 bases between the germline ends. CDR3 length: 13 residues. Germline V gives CDR1 DFQATT, CDR2 SNEGSKA (reference sequence). CDR3 nucleotides: TGCAGTGCTAGTGGCAGGGGAGAAGAGACCCAGTACTTC. It encodes CSASGRGEETQYF.